This entry concerns a single TCR beta chain. The target of this receptor is not known. Per-base quality was not reported, and no clone a single base away is much larger than it. Distinct nucleotide sequences in the sample also encode this CDR3. Samples from volunteer blood donors who had recovered from COVID-19 were contributed by a second Seattle source. The collaborating institutions used their own protocols to collect whole blood in K2EDTA tubes. For TCRbeta analysis, collaborators shipped samples as frozen whole blood, isolated PBMCs, or DNA extracted from either of those sample types. This record belongs to a study of blood T cell repertoires in COVID-19 (dated by TCRdb to the early 2020s). In the study overall: Samples from collaborators originated in the United States, Italy and Spain and spanned both the acute and convalescent phases of COVID-19. Where available, HLA class I and class II types were obtained from metadata supplied by the sample provider rather than from assay-based typing. Deeply sampled blood TCRbeta repertoires from subjects exposed to, actively infected with, or recovered from COVID-19 were included in the dataset. Samples were obtained from the ongoing ImmuneRACE study (first 160 participants) and from some 1,200 subjects provided by 6 global collaborators. The repertoires were released in a freely available public database intended as a resource for research on the immune response to SARS-CoV-2. A de-identified subject ID, COVID-19 status, age in years and sex were almost always included in the sample metadata. The prospective study material was composed of cDNA or gDNA derived from T cells, B-cell-depleted T cells, or PBMCs. Study-level results and caveats: The amount of clinical and demographic metadata varied by source and participant and was provided uncurated.

V loses 2 bases of germline sequence and J loses 0 bases, and the interval between the two ends is 7 bases. Reading the germline V gene gives CDR1 MNHEY and CDR2 SVGAGI. CDR3 length: 15 amino acids, cysteine to phenylalanine. Kept here is only the CDR3 DNA, which spans 45 bases and is read in frame from base 1. TCRbeta CDR3 regions were amplified from genomic DNA using the immunoSEQ Assay, a bias-controlled multiplex PCR. Under the source paper's analysis protocol: Nucleated cell counts per sample were estimated from amplification of reference gene primers within the assay. To quantify the absolute abundance of each unique TCRbeta CDR3 rearrangement, sequence reads were collapsed and filtered. For each sample, productive Simpson clonality was calculated by taking the square root of Simpson's diversity index across productive rearrangements. TCRdb carries this immuneACCESS record with in-frame sequences only. Its versions omit some clonotypes, under half of them owing to an unresolved V gene in the studies checked, with the rest unexplained. V and J calls and clone size are given by that table; D and trimming were obtained from the DNA. Here the sample has 200,000 to 250,000 clones; around four fifths occur a single time. Approximately 5.1% of the sample goes to the ten largest clones.

The sequence links TRBV6-5 to TRBJ1-4; no D gene can be assigned with confidence. Specimen: peripheral blood. The receptor's source is a woman in her sixties who had recovered from COVID-19. The DNA sequence is given as TGTGCCAGCAGTTACGGAACAGCAACTAATGAAAAACTGTTTTTT. It translates as CASSYGTATNEKLFF.